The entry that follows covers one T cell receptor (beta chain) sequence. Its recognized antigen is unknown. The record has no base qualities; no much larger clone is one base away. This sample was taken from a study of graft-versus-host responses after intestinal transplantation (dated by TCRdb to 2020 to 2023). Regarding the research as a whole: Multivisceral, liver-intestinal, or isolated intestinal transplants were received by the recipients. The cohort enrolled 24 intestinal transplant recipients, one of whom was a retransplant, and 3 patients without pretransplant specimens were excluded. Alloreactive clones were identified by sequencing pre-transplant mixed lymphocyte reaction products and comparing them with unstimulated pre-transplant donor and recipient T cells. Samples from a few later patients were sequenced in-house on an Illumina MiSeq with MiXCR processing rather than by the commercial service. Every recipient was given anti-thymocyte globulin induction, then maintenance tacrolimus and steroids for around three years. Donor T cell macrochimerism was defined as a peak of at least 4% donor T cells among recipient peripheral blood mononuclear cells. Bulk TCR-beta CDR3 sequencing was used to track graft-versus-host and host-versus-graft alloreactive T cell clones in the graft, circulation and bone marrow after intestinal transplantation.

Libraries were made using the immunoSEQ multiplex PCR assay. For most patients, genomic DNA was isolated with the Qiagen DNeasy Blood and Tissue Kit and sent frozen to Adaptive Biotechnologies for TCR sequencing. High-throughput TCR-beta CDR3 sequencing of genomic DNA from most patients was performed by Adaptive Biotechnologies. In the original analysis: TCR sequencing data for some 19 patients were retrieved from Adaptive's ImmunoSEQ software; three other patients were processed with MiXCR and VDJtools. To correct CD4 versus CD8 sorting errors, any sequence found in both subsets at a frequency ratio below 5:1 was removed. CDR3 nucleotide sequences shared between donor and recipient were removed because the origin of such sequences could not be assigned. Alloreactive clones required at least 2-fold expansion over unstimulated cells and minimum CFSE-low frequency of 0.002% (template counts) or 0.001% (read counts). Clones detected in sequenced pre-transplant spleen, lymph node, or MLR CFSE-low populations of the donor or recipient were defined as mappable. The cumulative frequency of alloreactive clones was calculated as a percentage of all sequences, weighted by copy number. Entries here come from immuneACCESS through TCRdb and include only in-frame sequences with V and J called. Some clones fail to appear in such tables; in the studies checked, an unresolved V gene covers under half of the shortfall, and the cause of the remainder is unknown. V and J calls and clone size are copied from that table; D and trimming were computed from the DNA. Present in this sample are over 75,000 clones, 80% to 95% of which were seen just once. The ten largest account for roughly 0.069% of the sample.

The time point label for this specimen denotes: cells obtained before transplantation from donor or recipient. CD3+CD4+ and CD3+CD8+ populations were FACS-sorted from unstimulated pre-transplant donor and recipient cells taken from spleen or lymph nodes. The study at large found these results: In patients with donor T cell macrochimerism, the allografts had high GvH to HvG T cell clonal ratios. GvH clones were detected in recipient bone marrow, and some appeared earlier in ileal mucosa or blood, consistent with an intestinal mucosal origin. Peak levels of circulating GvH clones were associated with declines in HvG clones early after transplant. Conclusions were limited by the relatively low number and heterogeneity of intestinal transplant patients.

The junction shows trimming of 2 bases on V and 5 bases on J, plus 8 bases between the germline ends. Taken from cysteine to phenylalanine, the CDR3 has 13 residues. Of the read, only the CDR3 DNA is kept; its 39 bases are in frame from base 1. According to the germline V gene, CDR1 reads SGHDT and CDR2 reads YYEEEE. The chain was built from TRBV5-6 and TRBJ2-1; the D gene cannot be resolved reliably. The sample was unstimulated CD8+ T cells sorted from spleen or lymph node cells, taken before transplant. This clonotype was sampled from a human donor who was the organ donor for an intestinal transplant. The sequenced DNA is TGTGCCAGCAGCTTCGAGGAGAACAATGAGCAGTTCTTC. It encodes CASSFEENNEQFF.